Listed below are T cell receptor beta chains from one sample, sequenced in a study of PD-1 blockade in classical Hodgkin lymphoma. Generated by immunoSEQ multiplex PCR, the TCRdb table keeps only in-frame clones and is missing some. The sample lists about 99,000 clones; about four fifths were seen once. Sequencing used peripheral blood mononuclear cells (PBMCs), obtained before the second cycle of nivolumab. The receptors shown here come from a human donor with classical Hodgkin lymphoma. The CDR3 runs from the conserved cysteine through the conserved F or W. A D gene is named only where the DNA matches it firmly. Size is omitted from some rows. Given values are once, few, many or a class for expanded clones.

-	-	TRBV7-2	TRBJ2-3	TGTGCCAGCAGCTTAGAACCGGGAGGCACAGATACGCAGTATTTT	CASSLEPGGTDTQYF
-	-	TRBV4-1	TRBJ2-1	TGCGCCAGCAGCCAGGGGTTTGGGTACAATGAGCAGTTCTTC	CASSQGFGYNEQFF
-	-	TRBV6-1	TRBJ2-1	TGTGCCAGCAGTGAAGTGGGGACTGGAGGGTACAATGAGCAGTTCTTC	CASSEVGTGGYNEQFF
-	-	TRBV5-1	TRBJ1-3	TGCGCCAGCAGCACGGCGTTGGGTGCAGGAAACACCATATATTTT	CASSTALGAGNTIYF
-	once	TRBV7-6	TRBJ2-3	TGTGCCAGCAGCTTATTACTGGGGGACGGGGGAGATACGCAGTATTTT	CASSLLLGDGGDTQYF
-	-	TRBV2	TRBJ2-3	TGTGCCAGCAGTGACGTGGGAGTGAGCACAGATACGCAGTATTTT	CASSDVGVSTDTQYF
-	once	TRBV18	TRBJ1-5	TGTGCCAGCTCCGGGGGTAGCAATCAGCCCCAGCATTTT	CASSGGSNQPQHF
-	-	TRBV10-3	TRBJ2-7	TGTGCCATCAGTGAGTCTAACTTCTACGAGCAGTACTTC	CAISESNFYEQYF
-	-	TRBV5-1	TRBJ2-3	TGCGCCAGCAGCTCCTACTCAGATACGCAGTATTTT	CASSSYSDTQYF
-	-	TRBV27	TRBJ2-3	TGTGCCAGCAGTTTATGGAAGGGTGGGCCAGATACGCAGTATTTT	CASSLWKGGPDTQYF
TRBD2	-	TRBV4-3	TRBJ2-1	TGCGCCAGCAGCCAAGCCCTAGCGGGAGTGTTTGAGCAGTTCTTC	CASSQALAGVFEQFF
TRBD1	-	TRBV10-3	TRBJ1-1	TGTGCCATCACCAAGGGACAGGGGAACACTGAAGCTTTCTTT	CAITKGQGNTEAFF
-	-	TRBV14	TRBJ1-1	TGTGCCAGCAGCCAAGAGGGAGAAGCTTTCTTT	CASSQEGEAFF
TRBD2	-	TRBV19	TRBJ2-1	TGTGCCAGTAGTATTTCTCCAGCGGGGATCTACAATGAGCAGTTCTTC	CASSISPAGIYNEQFF
TRBD1	many	TRBV5-5	TRBJ2-7	TGTGCCAGCACCCTTCTCTTGGGGACAGGGCCGAACGAGCAGTACTTC	CASTLLLGTGPNEQYF
-	-	TRBV7-9	TRBJ1-2	TGTGCCAGCAGCCGACCCGGGACGGCCGGGGTCTATGGCTACACCTTC	CASSRPGTAGVYGYTF
-	-	TRBV29-1	TRBJ1-1	TGCAGCGTTGAACCACAGGGAGGGACTGAAGCTTTCTTT	CSVEPQGGTEAFF
-	-	TRBV18	TRBJ2-3	TGTGCCAGCTCACCCGGCCTAGGGGCTGGCACAGATACGCAGTATTTT	CASSPGLGAGTDTQYF
TRBD2	-	TRBV7-9	TRBJ2-1	TGTGCCAGCAGCTTAGCAAGGACTAGCGGGAATTCCTACAATGAGCAGTTCTTC	CASSLARTSGNSYNEQFF
-	-	TRBV5-1	TRBJ2-5	TGCGCCAGCAGCCCCGGAGGGGTGGGGGAGACCCAGTACTTC	CASSPGGVGETQYF
TRBD1	once	TRBV5-1	TRBJ2-5	TGCGCCAGCAGCACGGACCCTCCGGGACAGGGAGGCACCCAGTACTTC	CASSTDPPGQGGTQYF
TRBD2	-	TRBV2	TRBJ2-1	TGTGCCAGCAGTGCGTCTAGCGGGATCGAGCAGTTCTTC	CASSASSGIEQFF
TRBD2	many	TRBV27	TRBJ2-7	TGTGCCAGCAGCCCTCGACTAGCGGGAGGTGGGTACGAGCAGTACTTC	CASSPRLAGGGYEQYF
TRBD2	-	TRBV4-1	TRBJ2-5	TGCGCCAGCAGCCTAATAGCGGGAGAGAGGGAGACCCAGTACTTC	CASSLIAGERETQYF
-	-	TRBV6-1	TRBJ2-2	TGTGCCAGCAGTGAGATGTGGGAGCTGTTTTTT	CASSEMWELFF
-	-	TRBV7-2	TRBJ2-7	TGTGCCAGCAGCTTGGAACGCGGGAACACCTACGAGCAGTACTTC	CASSLERGNTYEQYF
TRBD2	-	TRBV5-1	TRBJ2-5	TGCGCCAGCACCCTAGCGGGAGAGGAGACCCAGTACTTC	CASTLAGEETQYF
-	-	TRBV5-1	TRBJ1-1	TGCGCCAGCAGCGGACTGATGAACACTGAAGCTTTCTTT	CASSGLMNTEAFF
TRBD2	-	TRBV30	TRBJ2-3	TGTGCCTGGAGTGGGGGCCTAGCGGGAGGGACAGATACGCAGTATTTT	CAWSGGLAGGTDTQYF
TRBD1	-	TRBV30	TRBJ2-1	TGTGCCTGGAGCACAGGGGAGAGGTACAATGAGCAGTTCTTC	CAWSTGERYNEQFF
-	-	TRBV6-5	TRBJ2-7	TGTGCCAGCAGTGTGACAGGCGAGCAGTACTTC	CASSVTGEQYF
-	-	TRBV12-5	TRBJ1-2	TGTGCTAGTGGTTCACCCGGGGGAGCTAACTATGGCTACACCTTC	CASGSPGGANYGYTF
TRBD2	-	TRBV29-1	TRBJ2-5	TGCAGCGTTGGTAGCGGGAGCCAGTCCCAAGAGACCCAGTACTTC	CSVGSGSQSQETQYF
TRBD2	few	TRBV7-2	TRBJ2-2	TGTGCCGTCCCGGGGGGTTCGAACACCGGGGAGCTGTTTTTT	CAVPGGSNTGELFF
-	-	TRBV9	TRBJ1-2	TGTGCCAGCAGCGTAGCTACTATGCCGCTCTATGGCTACACCTTC	CASSVATMPLYGYTF
-	-	TRBV5-4	TRBJ2-1	TGTGCCAGCAGCACCGGACAGTACAATGAGCAGTTCTTC	CASSTGQYNEQFF
TRBD2	-	TRBV23-1	TRBJ2-7	TGCGCCAGCAGTCCAACAGACCGGCGAACGGGACTAGCGGCCTACGAGCAGTACTTC	CASSPTDRRTGLAAYEQYF
TRBD1	-	TRBV6-5	TRBJ1-1	TGTGCCAGCAGCCGGGACAGGAACATGAACACTGAAGCTTTCTTT	CASSRDRNMNTEAFF
-	-	TRBV28	TRBJ1-5	TGTGCCAGCAGTTCTTCCTCCGGAACCTTAAATCAGCCCCAGCATTTT	CASSSSSGTLNQPQHF
-	-	TRBV4-2	TRBJ2-5	TGTGCCAGCAGCCAAGATCTGGAGACCCAGTACTTC	CASSQDLETQYF
-	-	TRBV28	TRBJ2-7	TGTGCCAGCAGTTTAGGATACGAGCAGTACTTC	CASSLGYEQYF
-	-	TRBV29-1	TRBJ2-5	TGCAGCGTTAGATCCAGGGATCAAGAGACCCAGTACTTC	CSVRSRDQETQYF
TRBD1	-	TRBV12-5	TRBJ1-4	TGTGCTAGTGGCAAGGGACAGGGGGCTGATGAAAAACTGTTTTTT	CASGKGQGADEKLFF
TRBD1	-	TRBV5-1	TRBJ1-1	TGCGCCAGCAGCCTGAGGACAGGGGGCATGACTGAAGCTTTCTTT	CASSLRTGGMTEAFF
TRBD1	-	TRBV9	TRBJ1-2	TGTGCCAGCAGCCCCCAGGGACAGAACTATGGCTACACCTTC	CASSPQGQNYGYTF
TRBD1	once	TRBV6-5	TRBJ2-3	TGTGCCAGCAGTTTCAGGGGACAGGGGGCCGCAGATACGCAGTATTTT	CASSFRGQGAADTQYF
-	-	TRBV7-2	TRBJ1-1	TGTGCCAGCAGCTCCCGGGGAGGGTTCGAAGCTTTCTTT	CASSSRGGFEAFF
-	-	TRBV6-5	TRBJ1-3	TGTGCCAGTAGGGAGGCTTACTCTGGAAACACCATATATTTT	CASREAYSGNTIYF
-	-	TRBV5-6	TRBJ1-1	TGTGCCAGCAGCTTGACTGTACCCCATGTCACTGAAGCTTTCTTT	CASSLTVPHVTEAFF
TRBD1	-	TRBV5-1	TRBJ1-4	TGCGCCAGCAGCGGACAGGGGGCGGGTAATGAAAAACTGTTTTTT	CASSGQGAGNEKLFF
-	-	TRBV6-5	TRBJ2-7	TGTGCCAGCAAGGCTTCGGGACTGGCGACGGGCGAGCAGTACTTC	CASKASGLATGEQYF
-	-	TRBV2	TRBJ2-7	TGTGCCAGCATAGGAACAGGGAGGCACGAGCAGTACTTC	CASIGTGRHEQYF
-	-	TRBV5-1	TRBJ1-1	TGCGCCAGCACCGATCAGGACGGCTCCGAAGCTTTCTTT	CASTDQDGSEAFF
-	few	TRBV7-2	TRBJ1-5	TGTGCCAGCAGCTTAGAGCCAGGGGCCTCTCAGCCCCAGCATTTT	CASSLEPGASQPQHF